The 25 T cell receptor beta chains given below trace back to one sample, sequenced in a study of shared clonotypes between healthy human individuals. This table comes from immunoSEQ multiplex PCR, and its TCRdb copy is limited to in-frame clones, with some not included. This sample has around 1.9 million clones; over 85% occur once, and the top ten carry approximately 1.6%. The naive CD8 fraction comprised CD45RO-negative cells positively selected for CCR7 and excluded terminally differentiated effector memory CD45RA+ cells. Sequences were obtained from naive CD8+ T cells from PBMCs. These receptors were taken from a man between 18 and 35 years old in good health. Some clones in this sample may be carry-over from other donors' samples.

This chain joins TRBV29-1 and TRBJ1-1, with D possibly matching TRBD1 (6 bases). The CDR3 runs to 13 residues. Per germline, CDR1 SQVTM and CDR2 ANQGSEA. Trimming stripped 5 bases from V and 7 bases from J, with 17 bases between. The CDR3, as DNA: TGCAGCGTTTTTGGGGGCAGGGAAAATGAAGCTTTCTTT. Translating it yields CSVFGGRENEAFF.

The rearrangement uses TRBV5-4 and TRBJ2-7, with 7 bases that match TRBD1. The CDR3 consists of 12 residues. Germline trimming cut 4 bases from V and 4 bases from J; bases unmatched to any gene: 2. CDR1 is SGHNT, CDR2 YYREEE, per germline (reference sequence). CDR3 nucleotide sequence: TGTGCCAGCAGCCCGGACAGGTACGAGCAGTACTTC. This gives the protein CASSPDRYEQYF. The full variable domain, with the rest looked up from reference TRBV5-4 and TRBJ2-7, is ETGVTQSPTHLIKTRGQQVTLRCSSQSGHNTVSWYQQALGQGPQFIFQYYREEENGRGNFPPRFSGLQFPNYSSELNVNALELDDSALYLCASSPDRYEQYFGPGTRLTVT.

This rearrangement joins TRBV7-2 to TRBJ1-2; tentative D call: TRBD1 (5 bases). The CDR3 has 16 amino acids. Looked up from germline, CDR1 is SGHTA and CDR2 is FQGNSA. V was shortened by 3 bases and J by 2 bases, with 16 bases between the two germline ends. CDR3 DNA: TGTGCCAGCAGCTTGGGTAGGGGCTACTGGAACTATGGCTACACCTTC. Translating gives CASSLGRGYWNYGYTF.

The rearrangement links TRBV9 to TRBJ2-7, with D perhaps being TRBD1 or TRBD2 (5 bases each). Trimming cost V 3 bases and J 5 bases, with 18 bases left between them. CDR1 and CDR2 (germline): SGDLS, YYNGEE. The CDR3 sequence is 15 residues long. CDR3 sequence: CASSDQGLTGDEQYF. In nucleotides, the CDR3 is TGTGCCAGCAGCGACCAGGGCCTAACCGGGGACGAGCAGTACTTC.

The chain is built from TRBV7-6 and TRBJ2-1; D may be TRBD2 (6 bases). The CDR3 loop spans 18 amino acids. V gave up 2 bases and J gave up 0 bases, with 17 bases separating them. CDR1 and CDR2 (germline): SGHVS, FNYEAQ. This CDR3 is CASSLKTGRTFSYNEQFF. In DNA, the CDR3 is TGTGCCAGCAGCTTAAAAACGGGGAGGACTTTCTCCTACAATGAGCAGTTCTTC.

The chain uses TRBV2 and TRBJ1-1; 7 bases match TRBD1. The length of the CDR3 is 15 residues. V trimming: 4 bases; J trimming: 0 bases; junction bases outside the gene matches: 5. The germline gives CDR1 SNHLY, CDR2 FYNNEI. The CDR3 sequence is CASSAMDRMNTEAFF. CDR3 nucleotides: TGTGCCAGCAGTGCAATGGACAGGATGAACACTGAAGCTTTCTTT.

The chain couples TRBV6-1 to TRBJ2-7; D may be TRBD2 (6 bases). The CDR3 length is 13 residues. Trimming shortened V by 2 bases and J by 7 bases, and 12 bases separated the two germline ends. The germline gives CDR1 MNHNS, CDR2 SASEGT. The CDR3 protein is CASSERLGGEQYF. In DNA, the CDR3 is TGTGCCAGCAGTGAAAGGCTCGGAGGGGAGCAGTACTTC.

The chain links TRBV6-1 to TRBJ2-1, with D possibly called TRBD1 or TRBD2 (5 bases each). The germline CDR1 and CDR2 sequences are MNHNS and SASEGT. V lost 4 bases to trimming and J lost 3 bases, with 16 bases between them. This CDR3 contains 16 residues. The CDR3 loop is CASSAPPGPDYNEQFF. CDR3 bases: TGTGCCAGCAGTGCCCCGCCGGGACCCGACTACAATGAGCAGTTCTTC.

The chain has TRBV5-6 and TRBJ2-7; 7 bases fit TRBD1. The V gene's germline CDR1 is SGHDT and CDR2 YYEEEE. The length of the CDR3 is 15 residues. After removal of 3 bases from V and 0 bases from J, the junction contained 6 bases not matched to a gene. The CDR3 sequence: CASSSRQGPSYEQYF. CDR3 in DNA: TGTGCCAGCAGCTCCCGACAGGGTCCCTCCTACGAGCAGTACTTC.

The chain is built from TRBV7-3 and TRBJ2-1; 12 bases line up with TRBD2. Germline-derived CDR1 and CDR2 are SGHTA and FQGTGA. The CDR3 extends over 20 amino acids. The J segment lost 0 bases and the V segment lost 5 bases, leaving 14 bases of the junction unmatched. The CDR3 region has the DNA TGTGCCAGCAGCCCCGCCCCGACTAGCGGGAGCCCAAGCTCCTACAATGAGCAGTTCTTC. It encodes CASSPAPTSGSPSSYNEQFF.

This chain's CDR3 is CASSYVLAGSGELFF. DNA for the CDR3: TGTGCCAGCAGTTACGTACTAGCGGGATCCGGGGAGCTGTTTTTT. V and J are TRBV6-5 and TRBJ2-2, with 10 bases lining up with TRBD2. J gave up 6 bases and V 2 bases, and 3 bases lay outside the gene matches. The CDR3 spans 15 residues. Per the germline V gene, CDR1 is MNHEY and CDR2 is SVGAGI.

V gene TRBV19 combines with J gene TRBJ1-1; D not resolved. The germline CDR1 and CDR2 sequences are LNHDA and SQIVND (reference sequence). V lost 7 bases, J lost 0 bases, and 9 bases lay in between. The CDR3 covers 13 residues. CDR3 coding DNA: TGTGCCAGTAAGGCGGTTATGAACACTGAAGCTTTCTTT. Translation gives CASKAVMNTEAFF.

The chain couples TRBV6-1 to TRBJ2-7, with no clear D. The V gene lost 2 bases and the J gene lost 6 bases, with 11 bases spanning the gap. This CDR3 spans 13 amino acids. Germline CDR1 and CDR2: MNHNS and SASEGT. The CDR3 bases are TGTGCCAGCAGTGAATTGGTGTGGGGCGAGCAGTACTTC. Translation: CASSELVWGEQYF.

The chain joins TRBV5-1 to TRBJ1-5; D is possibly TRBD1 (5 bases). The CDR3 has 19 residues. CDR1 and CDR2 from the germline V gene are SGHRS and YFSETQ. V gave up 2 bases and J gave up 6 bases, with 27 bases separating them. CDR3 residues: CASSFSRQRPPREGQPQHF. The CDR3 DNA reads TGCGCCAGCAGCTTCAGCCGACAGCGTCCCCCCCGGGAAGGTCAGCCCCAGCATTTT.

The gene calls are TRBV2 and TRBJ2-7, with a tentative D call TRBD1 (6 bases). V lost 7 bases, J lost 0 bases, and 10 bases lay in between. The CDR3 totals 13 residues. The germline V gene encodes CDR1 SNHLY and CDR2 FYNNEI. CDR3 bases: TGTGCCAGCAACCAGGACAGCTCCTACGAGCAGTACTTC. It translates to CASNQDSSYEQYF.

The J gene is TRBJ1-1, the V gene TRBV27, with a weak D call TRBD1 (6 bases). In germline, CDR1 is MNHEY, CDR2 SMNVEV (reference sequence). CDR3 length: 13 residues. V was cut by 5 bases and J by 6 bases, with 13 bases left in between. Here the CDR3 reads CASSPQGWSEAFF. CDR3 nucleotides: TGTGCCAGCAGTCCTCAGGGGTGGTCTGAAGCTTTCTTT.

The chain employs TRBV4-3 and TRBJ2-1, with 7 bases that match TRBD2. Germline CDR1 LGHNA, CDR2 YSLEER. J was trimmed by 2 bases and V by 1 base; bases with no gene match: 2. The CDR3 totals 15 residues. The CDR3 DNA reads TGCGCCAGCAGCCAAGTACGGGGGGCCTACAATGAGCAGTTCTTC. Its translation is CASSQVRGAYNEQFF.

This chain connects TRBV27 to TRBJ2-5; either TRBD1 or TRBD2 may supply D (5 bases each). The V end lost 0 bases, the J end lost 5 bases, and 16 bases lay between the germline ends. Germline CDR1 reads MNHEY; CDR2 reads SMNVEV (reference sequence). The CDR3 has 16 residues. In nucleotides, the CDR3 is TGTGCCAGCAGTTTATCAATAGGGCAGGGAGAGGAGACCCAGTACTTC. As protein: CASSLSIGQGEETQYF.

This clone has just one count. The genes are TRBV9 and TRBJ2-5, with D possibly matching TRBD1 (5 bases). Between the trimmed V and J ends, which lost 4 bases and 2 bases, there was a span of 9 bases. The CDR3 has 13 amino acids. The germline V gene encodes CDR1 SGDLS and CDR2 YYNGEE. CDR3 sequence reads: CASSPTDQETQYF. The DNA of the CDR3 is TGTGCCAGCAGCCCGACAGATCAAGAGACCCAGTACTTC. The whole variable domain, remainder taken from reference TRBV9 and TRBJ2-5, is DSGVTQTPKHLITATGQRVTLRCSPRSGDLSVYWYQQSLDQGLQFLIQYYNGEERAKGNILERFSAQQFPDLHSELNLSSLELGDSALYFCASSPTDQETQYFGPGTRLLVL.

A word on this clone: The sample carries other DNA sequences with the same CDR3. The chain couples TRBV5-1 to TRBJ2-3, with a weak D call TRBD1 (6 bases). Germline V gene lookup returns CDR1 SGHRS and CDR2 YFSETQ. CDR3 length: 14 amino acids. The V end was cut by 3 bases, the J end by 0 bases, with 8 bases between. CDR3 sequence (DNA): TGCGCCAGCAGCTCGGACAGCAGCACAGATACGCAGTATTTT. As protein: CASSSDSSTDTQYF.

The V call is TRBV7-6, the J call TRBJ2-1; 7 bases match TRBD1. The V segment lost 2 bases and the J segment 6 bases; nucleotides outside the gene matches: 4. CDR1 and CDR2 from the germline V gene are SGHVS and FNYEAQ. The CDR3 totals 14 residues. Here the CDR3 DNA reads TGTGCCAGCAGCTTACTACAGGGGTCCAATGAGCAGTTCTTC. Protein product: CASSLLQGSNEQFF.

V and J are TRBV5-5 and TRBJ2-5; a possible D gene is TRBD1 (7 bases). There are 19 residues in the CDR3. CDR1 is SGHKS, CDR2 YYEKEE, per germline (reference sequence). V gave up 0 bases and J gave up 0 bases, with 21 bases separating them. This chain's CDR3 is CASSLERQGPAGYQETQYF. The CDR3 bases are TGTGCCAGCAGCTTGGAGCGACAGGGCCCAGCGGGCTACCAAGAGACCCAGTACTTC.

This clone was seen only once. This chain connects TRBV7-9 to TRBJ2-3, with 13 bases that match TRBD2. From germline, CDR1 is SEHNR and CDR2 FQNEAQ (reference sequence). J was trimmed by 0 bases and V by 5 bases; bases with no gene match: 2. CDR3 length: 16 amino acids. Here the CDR3 reads CASSRTSGSSTDTQYF. For the CDR3, the DNA is TGTGCCAGCAGCAGGACTAGCGGGAGTAGCACAGATACGCAGTATTTT.

A single count supports this clone. Other DNA sequences in this specimen translate into the identical CDR3. The rearrangement uses TRBV27 and TRBJ2-7; D is possibly TRBD1 (6 bases). In germline, CDR1 is MNHEY, CDR2 SMNVEV (reference sequence). This CDR3 is 13 amino acids long. V gave up 5 bases and J gave up 4 bases, with 12 bases separating them. The CDR3 is CASSLGQSYEQYF. Written as DNA, the CDR3 is TGTGCCAGCAGTCTCGGACAGTCTTACGAGCAGTACTTC.

V gene TRBV11-2 combines with J gene TRBJ2-2, with 8 bases aligning to TRBD2. Trimming at V came to 5 bases and at J to 6 bases, leaving 11 bases not matched to a gene. CDR1 is SGHAT, CDR2 FQNNGV, per germline. CDR3 length: 16 residues. CDR3 protein: CASSPPHSGNPGELFF. CDR3 DNA: TGTGCCAGCAGCCCCCCCCATAGCGGGAATCCCGGGGAGCTGTTTTTT.